The source of this T cell receptor (beta chain) is a study of T cells in Graves' hyperthyroidism and ophthalmopathy. Trimming cost V 0 bases and J 0 bases, with 12 bases left between them. The CDR3 loop spans 17 amino acids. Germline-derived CDR1 and CDR2 are MNHEY and SMNVEV (reference sequence). TCR beta CDR3 region amplification was performed from RNA transcripts. With the HTBI primer set, the TCR CDR3 went through a first round of RT-PCR. Using its own MiXCR run on the multiplex PCR reads, TCRdb lists one record per CDR3 protein. In the table there are 690,000 or so distinct CDR3 sequences, roughly 20% of which are singletons.

Material: blood. The source is a woman between 50 and 59 years old with Graves' hyperthyroidism that later progressed to Graves' ophthalmopathy. The V gene is TRBV27, the J gene TRBJ1-3; no firm D call. CDR3 sequence: CASSLSAPGNSGNTIYF. CDR3 DNA sequence: TGTGCCAGCAGTTTATCGGCCCCGGGGAACTCTGGAAACACCATATATTTT.